Listed below are T cell receptor beta chains from one sample, sequenced in a study of blood T cell repertoires in COVID-19. The assay was immunoSEQ multiplex PCR, and TCRdb's table has in-frame clones only and misses some. The data contain fewer than 250,000 clones, 70% to 90% of them singletons. What was sequenced was PBMCs or T cells enriched from blood (not recorded which). These receptors all stem from a woman aged 45-60 years with acute COVID-19. Both conserved end residues are part of each CDR3. The D gene is left open where the match is weak. Where a row states a size, it is once, few, many or the class of an expanded clone; other rows omit it.

V,size,J,D,CDR3,DNA
TRBV5-1,.,TRBJ2-1,TRBD2,CASSAGRNEQFF,TGCGCCAGCAGCGCCGGGAGGAATGAGCAGTTCTTC
TRBV4-2,many,TRBJ1-4,.,CASSRGPSNEKLFF,TGTGCCAGCTCCAGGGGACCGAGTAATGAAAAACTGTTTTTT
TRBV6-5,.,TRBJ2-5,TRBD2,CASSYVPSGSETQYF,TGTGCCAGCAGTTACGTACCTAGCGGGAGCGAGACCCAGTACTTC
TRBV6-1,.,TRBJ1-6,TRBD1,CASSERTGGNSPLHF,TGTGCCAGCAGTGAACGGACAGGGGGGAATTCACCCCTCCACTTT
TRBV18,.,TRBJ2-7,.,CASSPGLSSYEQYF,TGTGCCAGCTCACCGGGACTGAGCTCCTACGAGCAGTACTTC
TRBV7-8,few,TRBJ1-1,.,CASRSKQAPMNTEAFF,TGTGCCAGCAGATCTAAACAGGCTCCTATGAACACTGAAGCTTTCTTT
TRBV12-3/TRBV12-4,.,TRBJ1-2,.,CASSSSYGYTF,TGTGCCAGCAGCTCTAGCTATGGCTACACCTTC
TRBV7-9,.,TRBJ1-5,.,CASSSGQTVGQPQHF,TGTGCCAGCAGCTCCGGTCAGACAGTTGGTCAGCCCCAGCATTTT
TRBV5-5,.,TRBJ1-1,.,CASSFIEVGTEAFF,TGTGCCAGCAGCTTTATTGAGGTTGGGACTGAAGCTTTCTTT
TRBV18,.,TRBJ2-1,TRBD2,CASRPGLDRHNEQFF,TGTGCCAGCAGACCGGGACTAGATCGCCACAATGAGCAGTTCTTC
TRBV7-3,.,TRBJ2-1,TRBD2,CASSQRVAGGNEQFF,TGTGCCAGCAGCCAGAGGGTAGCGGGAGGCAATGAGCAGTTCTTC
TRBV18,.,TRBJ1-1,.,CASSPERDTEAFF,TGTGCCAGCTCACCAGAGAGGGATACTGAAGCTTTCTTT
TRBV28,few,TRBJ1-1,TRBD1,CASRLRQGGMNTEAFF,TGTGCCAGCAGGTTGAGACAGGGCGGCATGAACACTGAAGCTTTCTTT
TRBV5-5,once,TRBJ2-1,TRBD2,CASSSIRDYLGGEQFF,TGTGCCAGCAGCTCTATCCGGGACTACCTTGGCGGGGAGCAGTTCTTC
TRBV29-1,.,TRBJ1-2,.,CSVEAGLLYGYTF,TGCAGCGTTGAAGCAGGTCTTCTCTATGGCTACACCTTC
TRBV6-1,.,TRBJ1-4,TRBD1,CASSETQGAPEKLFF,TGTGCCAGCAGTGAGACCCAGGGGGCGCCTGAAAAACTGTTTTTT
TRBV7-2,once,TRBJ2-2,.,CASSLAQSGRMGELFF,TGTGCCAGCAGCTTAGCGCAATCCGGGAGAATGGGGGAGCTGTTTTTT
TRBV18,.,TRBJ1-1,TRBD1,CASSRLTGANTEAFF,TGTGCCAGCTCCAGACTGACAGGGGCTAACACTGAAGCTTTCTTT
TRBV4-3,.,TRBJ1-2,.,CASSQTQGQGYTF,TGCGCCAGCAGCCAAACACAGGGTCAAGGCTACACCTTC
TRBV24-1,.,TRBJ2-7,.,CATGAHTGNEQYF,TGTGCCACCGGAGCGCATACGGGTAACGAGCAGTACTTC
TRBV5-8,.,TRBJ2-7,TRBD2,CASRRRSVAGVYEQYF,TGTGCCAGCAGGCGCCGGAGCGTGGCGGGAGTATACGAGCAGTACTTC
TRBV19,.,TRBJ1-2,.,CASSIGGFASYGYTF,TGTGCCAGTAGTATAGGAGGGTTCGCAAGCTATGGCTACACCTTC
TRBV27,.,TRBJ1-5,TRBD1,CASSPYWTGGNQPQHF,TGTGCCAGCAGTCCCTACTGGACAGGGGGCAATCAGCCCCAGCATTTT
TRBV7-3,.,TRBJ1-2,.,CASSLNAGDYGYTF,TGTGCCAGCAGCTTAAACGCAGGGGACTATGGCTACACCTTC
TRBV4-1,.,TRBJ2-5,TRBD2,CASSQKKLAEYQETQYF,TGCGCCAGCAGCCAGAAAAAACTAGCGGAGTACCAAGAGACCCAGTACTTC
TRBV27,.,TRBJ2-7,TRBD1,CASRGTGPYEQYF,TGTGCCAGCAGGGGGACAGGGCCTTACGAGCAGTACTTC
TRBV7-9,.,TRBJ1-1,TRBD1,CASSPRQGLNTEAFF,TGTGCCAGCAGCCCCCGACAGGGGCTGAACACTGAAGCTTTCTTT
TRBV5-6,.,TRBJ2-3,.,CASTLVGGSTDTQYF,TGTGCCAGCACTCTCGTCGGGGGAAGCACAGATACGCAGTATTTT
TRBV5-1,.,TRBJ2-2,TRBD2,CASSLGDTSGAQLFF,TGCGCCAGCAGCTTGGGGGATACTAGCGGCGCGCAGCTGTTTTTT
TRBV19,.,TRBJ1-2,TRBD1,CASSTLQGRENGYTF,TGTGCCAGTAGTACTTTACAGGGGCGTGAGAATGGCTACACCTTC
TRBV9,.,TRBJ2-1,.,CASSVGASRDEQFF,TGTGCCAGCAGCGTGGGGGCCTCTAGGGATGAGCAGTTCTTC
TRBV28,.,TRBJ1-5,TRBD1,CAIRTGVGQPQHF,TGTGCCATTAGGACAGGGGTCGGTCAGCCCCAGCATTTT
TRBV27,.,TRBJ1-4,.,CASSLTGRANEKLFF,TGTGCCAGCAGTTTAACAGGAAGAGCTAATGAAAAACTGTTTTTT
TRBV7-2,.,TRBJ2-7,.,CASSLSGLVYEQYF,TGTGCCAGCAGCTTATCAGGGCTAGTCTACGAGCAGTACTTC
TRBV7-9,.,TRBJ1-1,.,CASSLGHLNTEAFF,TGTGCCAGCAGCTTAGGGCACCTGAACACTGAAGCTTTCTTT
TRBV7-2,once,TRBJ1-2,TRBD1,CASSWDRDGSGYTF,TGTGCCAGCAGTTGGGACAGGGACGGGAGCGGCTACACCTTC
TRBV27,.,TRBJ2-1,.,CASSFLARNEQFF,TGTGCCAGCAGTTTCCTTGCGAGGAATGAGCAGTTCTTC
TRBV19,.,TRBJ1-1,.,CASSTQGVFTEAFF,TGTGCCAGTAGTACACAGGGTGTGTTCACTGAAGCTTTCTTT
TRBV6-5,.,TRBJ2-1,.,CASTQGSLYNEQFF,TGTGCCAGCACCCAGGGGAGCCTTTACAATGAGCAGTTCTTC
TRBV7-2,.,TRBJ1-5,TRBD1,CASSLRTGANQPQHF,TGTGCCAGCAGCTTACGCACAGGGGCAAATCAGCCCCAGCATTTT
TRBV12-3/TRBV12-4,.,TRBJ2-2,TRBD2,CANRLASTGELFF,TGTGCCAACAGACTAGCCAGCACCGGGGAGCTGTTTTTT
TRBV9,.,TRBJ2-7,.,CASSATGISYEQYF,TGTGCCAGCAGTGCTACAGGGATCTCCTACGAGCAGTACTTC
TRBV28,once,TRBJ1-1,TRBD1,CASRRQGGTEAFF,TGTGCCAGCAGACGACAGGGTGGCACTGAAGCTTTCTTT
TRBV18,.,TRBJ2-1,TRBD2,CASSPGLAAYNEQFF,TGTGCCAGCTCACCAGGACTAGCGGCATACAATGAGCAGTTCTTC
TRBV19,.,TRBJ1-5,.,CASSIGQGKQPQHF,TGTGCCAGTAGTATTGGTCAGGGAAAGCAGCCCCAGCATTTT
TRBV5-6,.,TRBJ1-3,.,CASSLEGAGGNTIYF,TGTGCCAGCAGCTTGGAAGGGGCAGGGGGAAACACCATATATTTT
TRBV9,once,TRBJ2-1,TRBD2,CASSGRLAGGNEQFF,TGTGCCAGCAGCGGACGACTAGCGGGAGGCAATGAGCAGTTCTTC
TRBV5-1,.,TRBJ2-7,TRBD2,CASSHEQLAGNDEQYF,TGCGCCAGCAGCCACGAACAACTAGCGGGAAACGACGAGCAGTACTTC